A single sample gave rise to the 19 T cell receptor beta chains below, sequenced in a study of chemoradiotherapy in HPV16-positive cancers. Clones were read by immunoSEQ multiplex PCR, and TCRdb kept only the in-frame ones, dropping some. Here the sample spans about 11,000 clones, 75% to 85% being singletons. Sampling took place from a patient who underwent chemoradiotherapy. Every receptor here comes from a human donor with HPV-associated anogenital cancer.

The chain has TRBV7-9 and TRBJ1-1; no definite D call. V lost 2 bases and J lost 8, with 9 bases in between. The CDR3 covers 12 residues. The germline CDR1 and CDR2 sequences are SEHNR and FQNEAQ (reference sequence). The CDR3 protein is CASSLRAVEAFF. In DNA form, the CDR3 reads TGTGCCAGCAGCTTACGGGCCGTCGAAGCTTTCTTT.

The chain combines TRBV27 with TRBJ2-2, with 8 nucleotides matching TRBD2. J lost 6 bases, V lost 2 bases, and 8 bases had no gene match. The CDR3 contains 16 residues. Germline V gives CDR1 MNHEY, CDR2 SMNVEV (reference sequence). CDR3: CASSLRGSGDAGELFF. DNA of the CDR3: TGTGCCAGCAGTTTAAGGGGTAGCGGGGACGCCGGGGAGCTGTTTTTT.

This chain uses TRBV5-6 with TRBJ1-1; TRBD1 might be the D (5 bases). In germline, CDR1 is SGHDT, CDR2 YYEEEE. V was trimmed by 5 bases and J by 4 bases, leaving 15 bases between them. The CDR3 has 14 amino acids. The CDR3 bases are TGTGCCAGCAGACTAAAAGGGGTTTTCACTGAAGCTTTCTTT. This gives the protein CASRLKGVFTEAFF.

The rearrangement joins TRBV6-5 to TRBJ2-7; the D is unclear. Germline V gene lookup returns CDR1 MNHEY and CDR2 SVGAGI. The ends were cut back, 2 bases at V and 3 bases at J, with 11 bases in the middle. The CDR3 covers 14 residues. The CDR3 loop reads CASSYRQHGYEQYF. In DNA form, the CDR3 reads TGTGCCAGCAGTTACAGGCAGCACGGCTACGAGCAGTACTTC.

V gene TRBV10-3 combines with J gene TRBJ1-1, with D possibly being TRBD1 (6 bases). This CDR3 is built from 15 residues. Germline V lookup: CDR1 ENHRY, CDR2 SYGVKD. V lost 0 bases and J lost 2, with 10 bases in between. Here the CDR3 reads CAISESRQANTEAFF. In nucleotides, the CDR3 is TGTGCCATCAGTGAGTCGAGACAGGCCAACACTGAAGCTTTCTTT.

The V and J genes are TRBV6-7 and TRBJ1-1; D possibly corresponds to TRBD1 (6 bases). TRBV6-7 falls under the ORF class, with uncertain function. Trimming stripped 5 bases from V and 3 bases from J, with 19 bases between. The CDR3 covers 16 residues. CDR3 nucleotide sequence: TGTGCCAGCAGTGGACTCAGGGGAAAGGGTGACACTGAAGCTTTCTTT. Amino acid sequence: CASSGLRGKGDTEAFF.

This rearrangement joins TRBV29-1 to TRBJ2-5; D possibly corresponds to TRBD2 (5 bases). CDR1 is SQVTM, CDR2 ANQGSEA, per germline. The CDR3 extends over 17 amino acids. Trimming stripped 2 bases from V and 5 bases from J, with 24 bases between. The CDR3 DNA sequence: TGCAGCGTTGAAAGAGGGCAGGTCTCGACCGGAGGTGAGACCCAGTACTTC. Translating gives CSVERGQVSTGGETQYF.

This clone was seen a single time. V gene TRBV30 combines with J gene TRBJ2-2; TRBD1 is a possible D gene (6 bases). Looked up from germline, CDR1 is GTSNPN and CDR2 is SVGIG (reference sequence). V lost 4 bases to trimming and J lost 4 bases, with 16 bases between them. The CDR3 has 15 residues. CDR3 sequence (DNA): TGTGCCTGGATCTCTTCCCGGACAGCCACCGGGGAGCTGTTTTTT. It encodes CAWISSRTATGELFF.

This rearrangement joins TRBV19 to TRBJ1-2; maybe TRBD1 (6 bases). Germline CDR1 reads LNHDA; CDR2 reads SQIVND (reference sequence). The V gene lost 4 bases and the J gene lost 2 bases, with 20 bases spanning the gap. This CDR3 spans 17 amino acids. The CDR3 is CASSKAFRQDNNYGYTF. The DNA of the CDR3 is TGTGCCAGTAGTAAAGCCTTTCGACAGGATAACAACTATGGCTACACCTTC.

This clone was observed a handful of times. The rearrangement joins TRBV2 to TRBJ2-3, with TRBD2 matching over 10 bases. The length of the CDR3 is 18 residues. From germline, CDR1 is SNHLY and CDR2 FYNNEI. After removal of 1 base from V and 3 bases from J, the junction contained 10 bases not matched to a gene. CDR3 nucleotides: TGTGCCAGCAGTGAAGTTTGGATTAGCGGGGGGAGTACAGATACGCAGTATTTT. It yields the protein CASSEVWISGGSTDTQYF.

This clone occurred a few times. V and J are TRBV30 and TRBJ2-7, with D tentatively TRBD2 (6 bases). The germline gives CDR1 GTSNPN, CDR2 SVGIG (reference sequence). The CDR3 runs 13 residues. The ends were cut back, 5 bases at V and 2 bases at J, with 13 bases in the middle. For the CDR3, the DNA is TGTGCCTGGGGGGGGAGGTGGCCCTACGAGCAGTACTTC. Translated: CAWGGRWPYEQYF.

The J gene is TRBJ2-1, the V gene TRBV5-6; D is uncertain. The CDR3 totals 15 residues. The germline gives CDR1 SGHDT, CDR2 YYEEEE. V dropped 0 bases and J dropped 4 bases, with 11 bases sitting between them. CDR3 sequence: CASSLDRTLYNEQFF. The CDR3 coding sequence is TGTGCCAGCAGCTTGGATCGAACTCTATACAATGAGCAGTTCTTC.

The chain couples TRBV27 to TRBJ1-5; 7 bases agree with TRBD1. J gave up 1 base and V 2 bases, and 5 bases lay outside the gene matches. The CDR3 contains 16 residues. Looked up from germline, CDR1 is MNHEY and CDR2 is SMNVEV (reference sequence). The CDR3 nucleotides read TGTGCCAGCAGTTTAAAGGGGGCTCCAAGCAATCAGCCCCAGCATTTT. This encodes CASSLKGAPSNQPQHF.

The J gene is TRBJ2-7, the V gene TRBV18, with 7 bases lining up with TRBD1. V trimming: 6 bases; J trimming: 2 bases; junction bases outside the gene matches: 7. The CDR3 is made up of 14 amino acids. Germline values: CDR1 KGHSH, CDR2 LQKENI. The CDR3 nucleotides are TGTGCCAGCTCGAGCCGGACAGGCGCCTACGAGCAGTACTTC. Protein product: CASSSRTGAYEQYF.

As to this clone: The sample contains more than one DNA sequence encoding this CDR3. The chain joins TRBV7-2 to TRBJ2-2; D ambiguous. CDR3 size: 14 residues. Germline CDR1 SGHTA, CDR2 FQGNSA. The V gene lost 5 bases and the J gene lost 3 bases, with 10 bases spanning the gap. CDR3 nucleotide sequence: TGTGCCAGCAGCCCACCCGAATACACCGGGGAGCTGTTTTTT. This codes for CASSPPEYTGELFF.

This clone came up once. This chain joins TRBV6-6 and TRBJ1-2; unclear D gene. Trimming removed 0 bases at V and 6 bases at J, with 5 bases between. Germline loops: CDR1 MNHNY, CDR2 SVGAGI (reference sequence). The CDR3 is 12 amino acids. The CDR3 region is CASSYSMDGYTF. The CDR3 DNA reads TGTGCCAGCAGTTACTCGATGGATGGCTACACCTTC.

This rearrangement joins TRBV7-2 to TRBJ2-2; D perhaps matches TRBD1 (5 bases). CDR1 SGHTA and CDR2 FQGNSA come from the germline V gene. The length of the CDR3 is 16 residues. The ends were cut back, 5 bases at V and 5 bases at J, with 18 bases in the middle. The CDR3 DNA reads TGTGCCAGCAGCCAAGGACAAGTTAGGGGAACCGGGGAGCTGTTTTTT. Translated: CASSQGQVRGTGELFF.

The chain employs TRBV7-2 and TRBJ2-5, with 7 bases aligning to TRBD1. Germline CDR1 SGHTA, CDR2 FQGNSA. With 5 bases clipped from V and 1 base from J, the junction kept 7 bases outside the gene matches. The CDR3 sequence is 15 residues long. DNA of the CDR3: TGTGCCAGCAGCCCAAGGACAGGAGCCCAAGAGACCCAGTACTTC. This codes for CASSPRTGAQETQYF.

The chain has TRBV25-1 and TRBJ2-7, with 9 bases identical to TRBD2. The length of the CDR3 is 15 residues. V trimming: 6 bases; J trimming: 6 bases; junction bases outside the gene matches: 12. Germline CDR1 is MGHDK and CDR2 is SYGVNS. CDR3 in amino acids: CASSEPLAGAGEQYF. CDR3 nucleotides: TGTGCCAGCAGCGAACCTTTAGCGGGGGCGGGCGAGCAGTACTTC.